A selection of T cell receptor beta chains follows, all from one sample in a study of EBV T-cell therapy then PD-1 blockade in nasopharyngeal carcinoma. Method: immunoSEQ multiplex PCR; TCRdb's copy keeps in-frame clones and lacks some. This table holds 25,000 or so clones, under 90% found once. These TCRs are of unknown antigen specificity. Here the sequenced sample was CD8+ T cells from blood, taken at day 61 from a patient whose treatment included autologous EBV-specific T cells and nivolumab. These receptors were collected from a man aged 40-50 years with nasopharyngeal carcinoma. The CDR3 runs from the conserved cysteine through the conserved F or W. D genes are given only for firm matches. Part of the rows lack a size; the others show once, few, many or a class for expanded clones.

>TRBV28|.|.|TRBJ1-1
CASSPGGENTEAFF
TGTGCCAGCAGTCCTGGAGGGGAGAACACTGAAGCTTTCTTT
>TRBV6-2/TRBV6-3|.|.|TRBJ2-5
CASSYNRVETQYF
TGTGCCAGCAGTTACAACAGGGTGGAGACCCAGTACTTC
>TRBV28|.|.|TRBJ1-1
CASTPNTEAFF
TGTGCCAGCACCCCCAACACTGAAGCTTTCTTT
>TRBV4-1|.|TRBD1|TRBJ1-5
CASSQRVTGAGGQPQHF
TGCGCCAGCAGCCAACGGGTGACAGGGGCCGGCGGTCAGCCCCAGCATTTT
>TRBV10-3|.|TRBD1|TRBJ1-1
CAISPGGENTEAFF
TGTGCCATCAGCCCAGGGGGCGAGAACACTGAAGCTTTCTTT
>TRBV30|.|.|TRBJ1-2
CAWMVDYGYTF
TGTGCCTGGATGGTGGATTACGGCTACACCTTC
>TRBV5-6|.|TRBD1|TRBJ1-6
CASRSGQDNSPLHF
TGTGCCAGCAGATCAGGACAGGATAATTCACCCCTCCACTTT
>TRBV12-3/TRBV12-4|.|.|TRBJ1-1
CASSPGPVPEAFF
TGTGCCAGCAGCCCCGGGCCAGTCCCCGAGGCTTTCTTT
>TRBV7-2|.|.|TRBJ2-5
CASSSPPDRGIQETQYF
TGTGCCAGCAGCTCACCCCCGGACAGAGGTATCCAAGAGACCCAGTACTTC
>TRBV27|.|.|TRBJ1-4
CASSVTAGGEKLFF
TGTGCCAGCAGTGTGACGGCCGGCGGGGAAAAACTGTTTTTT
>TRBV10-3|.|TRBD1|TRBJ1-5
CAIRGAGGGQPQHF
TGTGCCATCCGGGGGGCAGGGGGAGGTCAGCCCCAGCATTTT
>TRBV7-9|.|.|TRBJ1-1
CASSLLGQAFFF
TGTGCCAGCAGCTTGTTGGGGCAGGCCTTCTTCTTT
>TRBV4-3|.|TRBD1|TRBJ1-2
CASSQTPGTVSRGYTF
TGCGCCAGCAGCCAAACCCCCGGGACAGTCTCTCGTGGCTACACCTTC
>TRBV19|.|.|TRBJ1-2
CASSPHRTANYGYTF
TGTGCCAGTAGTCCCCATCGGACGGCTAACTATGGCTACACCTTC
>TRBV5-6|.|.|TRBJ2-3
CASRASLWDTQYF
TGTGCCAGCAGAGCCTCGCTGTGGGATACGCAGTATTTT
>TRBV28|once|.|TRBJ2-2
CASSAYGELFF
TGTGCCAGCAGCGCCTACGGGGAGCTGTTTTTT
>TRBV5-6|.|TRBD1|TRBJ1-2
CASSPQGADYGYTF
TGTGCCAGCAGCCCACAGGGGGCGGACTATGGCTACACCTTC
>TRBV6-2/TRBV6-3|.|.|TRBJ2-6
CASSLASSGANVLTF
TGTGCCAGCAGCCTAGCTAGCTCTGGGGCCAACGTCCTGACTTTC
>TRBV28|.|TRBD2|TRBJ2-5
CASSPVPFSGGHQETQYF
TGTGCCAGCAGTCCCGTACCGTTTAGCGGGGGGCACCAAGAGACCCAGTACTTC
>TRBV5-4|.|.|TRBJ2-3
CASSPTTDTQYF
TGTGCCAGCAGCCCCACCACAGATACGCAGTATTTT
>TRBV7-6|.|TRBD1|TRBJ2-3
CASRRDRVTDTQYF
TGTGCCAGCAGACGGGACAGGGTCACAGATACGCAGTATTTT
>TRBV6-1|.|TRBD2|TRBJ2-3
CASSEAGGSGATDTQYF
TGTGCCAGCAGTGAAGCGGGGGGGAGCGGGGCCACAGATACGCAGTATTTT
>TRBV7-9|.|.|TRBJ1-4
CASSSGSGEKLFF
TGTGCCAGCAGCTCAGGGTCGGGGGAAAAACTGTTTTTT
>TRBV6-5|.|.|TRBJ2-1
CASSYERGPYNEQFF
TGTGCCAGCAGTTACGAACGGGGACCCTACAATGAGCAGTTCTTC
>TRBV9|.|.|TRBJ1-1
CASSPGGGGTEAFF
TGTGCCAGCAGTCCGGGCGGGGGGGGCACTGAAGCTTTCTTT
>TRBV5-1|.|TRBD1|TRBJ1-1
CASSWGQGTEAFF
TGCGCCAGCAGCTGGGGACAGGGCACTGAAGCTTTCTTT
>TRBV27|.|.|TRBJ2-1
CASSLPSLAGATYNEQFF
TGTGCCAGCAGTTTACCTTCTCTGGCGGGGGCCACCTACAATGAGCAGTTCTTC
>TRBV6-4|.|.|TRBJ2-1
CASSDEGTGSYNEQFF
TGTGCCAGCAGTGACGAGGGGACGGGCTCCTACAATGAGCAGTTCTTC
>TRBV28|.|TRBD1|TRBJ1-2
CASSLHTGTGSGYTF
TGTGCCAGCAGTCTCCATACCGGGACAGGGTCTGGCTACACCTTC
>TRBV5-1|.|.|TRBJ2-2
CASSLSGGRIGELFF
TGCGCCAGCAGCTTGAGTGGGGGGCGAATCGGGGAGCTGTTTTTT
>TRBV27|.|.|TRBJ1-3
CASSLSSGNTIYF
TGTGCCAGCAGTCTCTCCTCTGGAAACACCATATATTTT
>TRBV5-8|.|TRBD2|TRBJ2-5
CASSLARGLGKYQETQYF
TGTGCCAGCAGCTTGGCCCGCGGACTAGGAAAGTACCAAGAGACCCAGTACTTC
>TRBV4-3|.|.|TRBJ2-1
CASSQGLDGVNEQFF
TGCGCCAGCAGCCAGGGTCTCGACGGAGTAAATGAGCAGTTCTTC
>TRBV7-9|.|.|TRBJ2-7
CASSWVVGGYEQYF
TGTGCCAGCAGCTGGGTAGTTGGCGGCTACGAGCAGTACTTC
>TRBV7-6|.|.|TRBJ2-7
CASSLEDGEQYF
TGTGCCAGCAGCTTAGAGGATGGCGAGCAGTACTTC
>TRBV6-6|.|.|TRBJ1-6
CASSSLEVNSPLHF
TGTGCCAGCAGTTCCCTAGAGGTGAATTCACCCCTCCACTTT
>TRBV15|.|.|TRBJ2-7
CATSRDGTDYEQYF
TGTGCCACCAGCAGAGATGGGACCGATTACGAGCAGTACTTC
>TRBV6-5|.|TRBD1|TRBJ2-5
CASSYEGQGKETQYF
TGTGCCAGCAGTTACGAAGGACAGGGGAAAGAGACCCAGTACTTC
>TRBV4-3|.|.|TRBJ1-4
CASSQDPSGTNEKLFF
TGCGCCAGCAGCCAAGATCCCTCGGGGACTAATGAAAAACTGTTTTTT
>TRBV7-2|.|.|TRBJ1-1
CASSWLFAGDTEAFF
TGTGCCAGCAGCTGGCTTTTTGCAGGGGACACTGAAGCTTTCTTT
>TRBV7-2|.|.|TRBJ1-1
CASSQNRRFEAFF
TGTGCCAGCAGTCAAAACAGGCGATTTGAAGCTTTCTTT
>TRBV4-1|.|TRBD2|TRBJ2-3
CASSQESSGGSTDTQYF
TGCGCCAGCAGCCAAGAATCGAGCGGGGGAAGCACAGATACGCAGTATTTT
>TRBV27|few|.|TRBJ1-2
CASSLSGAGGYTF
TGTGCCAGCAGTTTATCCGGGGCTGGTGGCTACACCTTC
>TRBV4-3|.|.|TRBJ2-7
CASSQDSRSYEQYF
TGCGCCAGCAGCCAAGACAGTCGCTCCTACGAGCAGTACTTC
>TRBV30|.|TRBD1|TRBJ1-4
CAWSVPPPGQGEAYLFF
TGTGCCTGGAGTGTTCCCCCGCCGGGACAGGGCGAGGCTTATCTGTTTTTT
>TRBV6-1|.|TRBD2|TRBJ2-1
CASTELAERDEQFF
TGTGCCAGCACTGAACTAGCGGAGAGAGATGAGCAGTTCTTC
>TRBV2|once|.|TRBJ1-5
CASTRQRGNQPQHF
TGTGCCAGCACCCGACAGCGAGGCAATCAGCCCCAGCATTTT
>TRBV12-3/TRBV12-4|.|.|TRBJ2-1
CASNLYNEQFF
TGTGCCAGCAACCTTTATAATGAGCAGTTCTTC
>TRBV7-6|.|TRBD1|TRBJ2-3
CASSRTGNTDTQYF
TGTGCCAGCAGCCGGACAGGGAACACAGATACGCAGTATTTT
>TRBV9|.|TRBD1|TRBJ2-7
CASSLGQGYEQYF
TGTGCCAGCAGCCTGGGACAGGGCTACGAGCAGTACTTC
>TRBV6-1|.|.|TRBJ2-7
CASSEAPRGQVYEQYF
TGTGCCAGCAGTGAAGCGCCTCGGGGGCAAGTCTACGAGCAGTACTTC
>TRBV5-1|.|.|TRBJ2-7
CASSLEKDGPYEQYF
TGCGCCAGCAGCTTGGAGAAGGACGGTCCCTACGAGCAGTACTTC
>TRBV6-4|.|TRBD2|TRBJ2-3
CASTVDPSGGPDTQYF
TGTGCCAGCACGGTTGACCCCAGCGGGGGGCCAGATACGCAGTATTTT
>TRBV19|.|TRBD1|TRBJ2-7
CASSSGQGYEQYF
TGTGCCAGTAGTTCAGGACAGGGTTACGAGCAGTACTTC
>TRBV6-5|few|.|TRBJ1-2
CASSYVGDGYTF
TGTGCCAGCAGCTACGTCGGGGATGGCTACACCTTC
>TRBV6-1|.|TRBD2|TRBJ2-7
CASSDVLAGGRIPYEQYF
TGTGCCAGCAGTGACGTGCTAGCGGGGGGCCGTATCCCCTACGAGCAGTACTTC
>TRBV24-1|.|.|TRBJ2-2
CATKAGSTGELFF
TGTGCCACCAAAGCAGGGAGCACCGGGGAGCTGTTTTTT
>TRBV10-2|medium-sized|.|TRBJ1-1
CATQQGPNTEAFF
TGCGCCACCCAACAGGGCCCGAACACTGAAGCTTTCTTT
>TRBV7-9|.|.|TRBJ1-1
CASSLVVGDGEAFF
TGTGCCAGCAGCTTAGTGGTGGGGGATGGTGAAGCTTTCTTT